Listed below are T cell receptor beta chains from one sample, sequenced in a study of blood T cell repertoires in COVID-19. TCRdb keeps only in-frame clones here, not all; method: immunoSEQ multiplex PCR. The data show some 14,000 clones, around 81% seen once. Sequencing used peripheral blood. The receptor source for this set is a human donor in a cohort sampled during active COVID-19. Each CDR3 is given with its conserved first and last residue. D genes are given only for firm matches. The listing skips clone size in some rows; elsewhere it reads once, few, many or a size class.

>TRBJ2-5|TRBD1|TRBV11-2|NA
TGTGCCAGCAGCTTAGACAGGGGGCTGACCCAGTACTTC
CASSLDRGLTQYF
>TRBJ2-2|TRBD2|TRBV3-1/TRBV3-2|NA
TGTGCCAGCAGCCCTTCGCTAGCGGGAGGTTCCACCGGGGAGCTGTTTTTT
CASSPSLAGGSTGELFF
>TRBJ2-7|NA|TRBV11-1|NA
TGTGCCAGCAGCAAGGAGTACAGGCTCTCCTACGAGCAGTACTTC
CASSKEYRLSYEQYF
>TRBJ2-5|NA|TRBV5-6|NA
TGTGCCAGCAGTTGGGGAGACTACCAAGAGACCCAGTACTTC
CASSWGDYQETQYF
>TRBJ1-2|TRBD1|TRBV6-5|NA
TGTGCCAGCAGAGCTCCGGGACAGGGTTATGGCTACACCTTC
CASRAPGQGYGYTF
>TRBJ2-3|TRBD1|TRBV6-2/TRBV6-3|NA
TGTGCCAGCAGTTACGGGGACAGGGTTAGCACAGATACGCAGTATTTT
CASSYGDRVSTDTQYF
>TRBJ2-1|TRBD2|TRBV6-6|few
TGTGCCAGCAGTTACCAAACTAGCGGGGGGGCCGGTGAGCAGTTCTTC
CASSYQTSGGAGEQFF
>TRBJ2-5|NA|TRBV12-5|NA
TGTGCTAGTGGGGGGGACACTACCACCGGGACCCAGTACTTC
CASGGDTTTGTQYF
>TRBJ2-1|TRBD2|TRBV2|few
TGTGCCAGCAGTGGCTTAGCGGGAGGAATTGAGCAGTTCTTC
CASSGLAGGIEQFF
>TRBJ2-7|NA|TRBV4-3|few
TGCGCCAGCAGCCAATCCCAGGGGTCATACGAGCAGTACTTC
CASSQSQGSYEQYF
>TRBJ2-3|TRBD2|TRBV4-2|NA
TGTGCCGGGATACTAGCGGGAGACACAGATACGCAGTATTTT
CAGILAGDTDTQYF
>TRBJ2-3|TRBD2|TRBV7-9|NA
TGTGCCAGCAGCTTAACTAGCGGGGACACAGATACGCAGTATTTT
CASSLTSGDTDTQYF
>TRBJ2-7|TRBD2|TRBV4-1|NA
TGCGCCAGCAGCCAAGTCGGACTAGCAAACTACGAGCAGTACTTC
CASSQVGLANYEQYF
>TRBJ1-1|NA|TRBV25-1|NA
TGTGCCAGCAGTGAAATAGACAGGCCCCTTGTGGCTGAAGCTTTCTTT
CASSEIDRPLVAEAFF
>TRBJ2-7|TRBD1|TRBV27|NA
TGTGCCAGCGGACGAATCAATACCGGGACAGGGTACTACGAGCAGTACTTC
CASGRINTGTGYYEQYF
>TRBJ2-5|TRBD2|TRBV11-2|NA
TGTGCCAGCAGCTTAGACCCTAGCGGAGCAGGAGAGACCCAGTACTTC
CASSLDPSGAGETQYF
>TRBJ2-5|TRBD1|TRBV10-3|NA
TGTGCCATCAGTGAGGGACAGGGGCTCCAAGAGACCCAGTACTTC
CAISEGQGLQETQYF
>TRBJ2-5|NA|TRBV30|NA
TGTGCCTGGAGTGTAAACTCGGAGACCCAGTACTTC
CAWSVNSETQYF
>TRBJ2-4|TRBD1|TRBV5-5|NA
TGTGCCAGCAGCTTATACTCCGGGACAGGGGACATTCAGTACTTC
CASSLYSGTGDIQYF
>TRBJ1-1|NA|TRBV5-4|NA
TGTGCCAGCAGATCCACACAGGACACTGAAGCTTTCTTT
CASRSTQDTEAFF
>TRBJ1-1|NA|TRBV19|NA
TGTGCCAGTAGTAACAGACGGAACACTGAAGCTTTCTTT
CASSNRRNTEAFF
>TRBJ1-5|NA|TRBV5-5|NA
TGTGCCAGCAGCTTGTACATTAATCAGCCCCAGCATTTT
CASSLYINQPQHF
>TRBJ2-4|NA|TRBV28|once
TGTGCCAGCTGGGGGGGCGAAAACATTCAGTACTTC
CASWGGENIQYF
>TRBJ2-3|TRBD2|TRBV5-6|NA
TGTGCCAGCAGCTTGGGACTAGCGGTCACAGATACGCAGTATTTT
CASSLGLAVTDTQYF